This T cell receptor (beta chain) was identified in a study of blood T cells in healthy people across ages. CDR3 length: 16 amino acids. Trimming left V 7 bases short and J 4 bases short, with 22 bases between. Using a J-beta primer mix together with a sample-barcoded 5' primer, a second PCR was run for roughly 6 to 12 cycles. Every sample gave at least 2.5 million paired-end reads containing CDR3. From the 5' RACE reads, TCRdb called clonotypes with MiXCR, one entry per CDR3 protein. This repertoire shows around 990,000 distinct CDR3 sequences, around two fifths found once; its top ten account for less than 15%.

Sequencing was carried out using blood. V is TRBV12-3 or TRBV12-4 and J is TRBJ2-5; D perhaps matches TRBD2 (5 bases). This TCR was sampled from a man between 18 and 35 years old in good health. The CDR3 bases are TGTGCCAGCACCGTGCTGGACTCTTGGGCGGGAGAGACCCAGTACTTC. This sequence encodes CASTVLDSWAGETQYF.